One sample yielded the 27 T cell receptor beta chains listed below, sequenced in a study of OX40 agonist ivuxolimab in advanced cancers. Libraries were prepared by immunoSEQ multiplex PCR; TCRdb keeps only in-frame clonotypes and omits some of them. The sample contains approximately 98,000 clones, under 90% of which appear only once. Specimen: CD4+ or CD8+ T cells sorted from blood, collected in a trial of the OX40 agonist ivuxolimab. The receptor set was obtained from an adult with an advanced solid tumor such as melanoma, head and neck, liver or kidney cancer.

The chain links TRBV7-9 to TRBJ2-7; D is possibly TRBD1 (6 bases). The CDR3 consists of 13 residues. V was pared by 4 bases and J by 2 bases, with 9 bases between. Germline loops: CDR1 SEHNR, CDR2 FQNEAQ (reference sequence). The CDR3 protein is CASSSRGTYEQYF. The CDR3 bases are TGTGCCAGCAGCTCCAGGGGAACCTACGAGCAGTACTTC. Complete variable domain (other parts from reference TRBV7-9 and TRBJ2-7): DTGVSQNPRHKITKRGQNVTFRCDPISEHNRLYWYRQTLGQGPEFLTYFQNEAQLEKSRLLSDRFSAERPKGSFSTLEIQRTEQGDSAMYLCASSSRGTYEQYFGPGTRLTVT.

V is TRBV21-1 and J is TRBJ1-2. TRBV21-1 is noted as a pseudogene. The CDR3 is made up of 13 amino acids. CDR3 in amino acids: CASSARDSDGYTF. The CDR3 nucleotides read TGTGCCAGCAGCGCCCGGGACTCGGATGGCTACACCTTC.

V is TRBV5-8 and J is TRBJ1-2; the match to TRBD1 covers 9 bases. The V segment lost 4 bases and the J segment 8 bases; nucleotides outside the gene matches: 9. This CDR3 has 14 amino acids. The V gene's germline CDR1 is SGHTS and CDR2 YDEGEE. The CDR3 loop is CASSSRDRVGGYTF. The CDR3 DNA reads TGTGCCAGCAGCAGCCGGGACAGGGTGGGAGGCTACACCTTC.

V gene TRBV27 combines with J gene TRBJ2-5, with D possibly matching TRBD2 (6 bases). This CDR3 comprises 13 residues. V was pared by 3 bases and J by 11 bases, with 16 bases between. Per the germline V gene, CDR1 is MNHEY and CDR2 is SMNVEV (reference sequence). The CDR3 here is CASSLGGSIEQYF. The CDR3 DNA sequence: TGTGCCAGCAGTTTGGGGGGATCGATAGAGCAGTACTTC.

This clone was observed a handful of times. The same CDR3 arises from other DNA sequences in this sample as well. The genes are TRBV11-3 and TRBJ2-5; 10 bases line up with TRBD2. The germline V gene has CDR1 SGHNT and CDR2 YENEEA. The CDR3 loop spans 15 amino acids. After removal of 1 base from V and 2 bases from J, the junction contained 1 base not matched to a gene. The CDR3 protein is CASSLGTSGQETQYF. The CDR3 coding sequence is TGTGCCAGCAGCTTAGGGACTAGCGGACAAGAGACCCAGTACTTC.

This sequence joins TRBV7-2 and TRBJ1-6, with TRBD1 matching over 8 bases. Trimming at V came to 4 bases and at J to 7 bases, leaving 3 bases not matched to a gene. The CDR3 runs to 14 residues. Germline V gene data show CDR1 as SGHTA and CDR2 as FQGNSA. CDR3 sequence (DNA): TGTGCCAGCAGCTCCCGGGACAGGAATTCACCCCTCCACTTT. Translation: CASSSRDRNSPLHF.

The chain carries TRBV18 and TRBJ1-3; D ambiguous. This CDR3 is built from 16 residues. Per the germline V gene, CDR1 is KGHSH and CDR2 is LQKENI. Trimming took off 5 bases at V and 0 bases at J, with 14 bases between the two ends. In DNA, the CDR3 is TGTGCCAGCTCATCAAGCGCACCCCGCTCTGGAAACACCATATATTTT. It yields the protein CASSSSAPRSGNTIYF.

The chain joins TRBV19 to TRBJ1-1; D is possibly TRBD1 (5 bases). Germline V gene sequence: CDR1 LNHDA, CDR2 SQIVND (reference sequence). This CDR3 comprises 14 residues. The germline V and J ends were trimmed by 3 bases and 5 bases, with 13 bases remaining between them. The CDR3 reads CASSIFQGRTEAFF. The CDR3 bases are TGTGCCAGTAGTATTTTCCAGGGTAGGACTGAAGCTTTCTTT. Variable domain in full (rest from reference TRBV19 and TRBJ1-1): DGGITQSPKYLFRKEGQNVTLSCEQNLNHDAMYWYRQDPGQGLRLIYYSQIVNDFQKGDIAEGYSVSREKKESFPLTVTSAQKNPTAFYLCASSIFQGRTEAFFGQGTRLTVV.

The chain employs TRBV29-1 and TRBJ2-1; 10 bases fit TRBD2. The germline gives CDR1 SQVTM, CDR2 ANQGSEA. CDR3 length equals 16 residues. V shed 0 bases, J shed 2 bases, and the junction held 4 bases outside the gene matches. The CDR3 DNA reads TGCAGCGTTGAAGATGGTACTAGCGGGACCTACAATGAGCAGTTCTTC. This encodes CSVEDGTSGTYNEQFF.

The chain employs TRBV25-1 and TRBJ2-1, with a weak D call TRBD2 (5 bases). This CDR3 is built from 11 residues. Trimming stripped 8 bases from V and 10 bases from J, with 12 bases between. Per germline, CDR1 MGHDK and CDR2 SYGVNS. CDR3 sequence: CASREGGEQFF. In DNA form, the CDR3 reads TGTGCCAGCCGAGAAGGCGGGGAGCAGTTCTTC.

The chain joins TRBV6-1 to TRBJ2-1; the match to TRBD2 covers 12 bases. The V gene end was trimmed by 4 bases and the J gene end by 3 bases; junction bases not matched to a gene: 1. Per the germline V gene, CDR1 is MNHNS and CDR2 is SASEGT. The CDR3 sequence is 15 residues long. The CDR3 loop reads CASSASGRVYNEQFF. The CDR3 nucleotides read TGTGCCAGCAGTGCTAGCGGGAGGGTCTACAATGAGCAGTTCTTC.

The V gene is TRBV27, the J gene TRBJ1-3; D is perhaps TRBD1 (5 bases). V lost 4 bases, J lost 3 bases, and 16 bases lay in between. Germline V lookup: CDR1 MNHEY, CDR2 SMNVEV (reference sequence). This CDR3 is 16 amino acids long. CDR3 protein: CASSSSTAGGGNTIYF. CDR3 coding DNA: TGTGCCAGCAGTTCCTCGACAGCCGGTGGTGGAAACACCATATATTTT.

This clone was found a few times. This chain links TRBV2 with TRBJ1-5, with a weak D call TRBD1 (5 bases). Germline assignment: CDR1 SNHLY and CDR2 FYNNEI. The CDR3 loop spans 15 amino acids. V was shortened by 2 bases and J by 2 bases, with 10 bases between the two germline ends. In DNA form, the CDR3 reads TGTGCCAGCAGTGAACAGGGTACGGGCAATCAGCCCCAGCATTTT. Its translation is CASSEQGTGNQPQHF.

This clone was seen only a few times. In nucleotides, the CDR3 is TGTGCCAGCAGCTCTGGATACACCGGGGAGCTGTTTTTT. The encoded protein is CASSSGYTGELFF. The chain combines TRBV5-6 with TRBJ2-2, with D unclear. Trimming pared 3 bases from V and 3 bases from J, leaving 6 bases between. The length of the CDR3 is 13 residues. Germline V lookup: CDR1 SGHDT, CDR2 YYEEEE.

This chain joins TRBV30 and TRBJ2-7; 10 nucleotides match TRBD1. After removal of 1 base from V and 7 bases from J, the junction contained 13 bases not matched to a gene. Germline CDR1 GTSNPN, CDR2 SVGIG (reference sequence). There are 16 residues in the CDR3. This CDR3 is CAWSAGGTGEGREQYF. The CDR3 DNA is TGTGCCTGGAGTGCTGGTGGGACAGGGGAAGGAAGGGAGCAGTACTTC.

CDR3 region: CSVLVATHTEAFF. Written as DNA, the CDR3 is TGCAGCGTTCTCGTGGCTACACACACTGAAGCTTTCTTT. This rearrangement joins TRBV29-1 to TRBJ1-1; D gene ambiguous. Germline CDR1 and CDR2: SQVTM and ANQGSEA. V gave up 5 bases and J gave up 3 bases, with 13 bases separating them. The CDR3 is made up of 13 amino acids.

The chain recombines TRBV5-1 with TRBJ2-5; tentative D call: TRBD2 (6 bases). CDR3 length: 14 residues. Germline CDR1 reads SGHRS; CDR2 reads YFSETQ. The V and J ends lost 6 bases and 5 bases respectively, with 17 bases between them. CDR3 protein: CASTVHGSEETQYF. The DNA for the CDR3 is TGCGCCAGCACAGTGCACGGGAGTGAGGAGACCCAGTACTTC.

CDR3 DNA: TGTGCCAGCAGCCTAGGGTACTTTTCCCGAGGTGACTATGGCTACACCTTC. Encoded protein: CASSLGYFSRGDYGYTF. The genes are TRBV7-2 and TRBJ1-2, with D uncertain. The CDR3 covers 17 residues. CDR1 is SGHTA, CDR2 FQGNSA, per germline. The germline V and J ends were trimmed by 5 bases and 3 bases, with 22 bases remaining between them. Full variable domain (outside the CDR3, taken from reference TRBV7-2 and TRBJ1-2): GAGVSQSPSNKVTEKGKDVELRCDPISGHTALYWYRQSLGQGLEFLIYFQGNSAPDKSGLPSDRFSAERTGGSVSTLTIQRTQQEDSAVYLCASSLGYFSRGDYGYTFGSGTRLTVV.

The V and J genes are TRBV5-6 and TRBJ1-2; no definite D call. Germline lookup yields CDR1 SGHDT and CDR2 YYEEEE. V lost 7 bases and J 0 bases, leaving 10 bases between the germline ends. This CDR3 is 13 amino acids long. CDR3 region: CASGPRANYGYTF. In nucleotides, the CDR3 is TGTGCCAGCGGCCCCCGGGCTAACTATGGCTACACCTTC. The full variable domain, its missing parts supplied by reference TRBV5-6 and TRBJ1-2, is DAGVTQSPTHLIKTRGQQVTLRCSPKSGHDTVSWYQQALGQGPQFIFQYYEEEERQRGNFPDRFSGHQFPNYSSELNVNALLLGDSALYLCASGPRANYGYTFGSGTRLTVV.

The CDR3 is CASSWRTGELYGYTF. CDR3 in DNA: TGTGCCAGCAGCTGGCGGACAGGGGAACTCTATGGCTACACCTTC. J is TRBJ1-2 and V is TRBV5-6; TRBD1 matches 9 bases. The CDR3 consists of 15 residues. The V and J ends lost 3 bases and 4 bases, in that order; junction bases with no gene match: 7. Per germline, CDR1 SGHDT and CDR2 YYEEEE. Full variable domain (missing parts from reference TRBV5-6 and TRBJ1-2): DAGVTQSPTHLIKTRGQQVTLRCSPKSGHDTVSWYQQALGQGPQFIFQYYEEEERQRGNFPDRFSGHQFPNYSSELNVNALLLGDSALYLCASSWRTGELYGYTFGSGTRLTVV.

The V call is TRBV15, the J call TRBJ2-3; tentative D call: TRBD2 (5 bases). Germline V gene sequence: CDR1 LNHNV, CDR2 YYDKDF (reference sequence). The CDR3 has 14 residues. V lost 4 bases, J lost 4 bases, and 12 bases lay in between. CDR3 protein: CATSTALRADTQYF. CDR3 coding DNA: TGTGCCACCAGCACCGCGTTGAGGGCAGATACGCAGTATTTT.

The V and J genes are TRBV27 and TRBJ2-7; no clear D gene. The CDR3 extends over 13 amino acids. Trimming took off 6 bases at V and 0 bases at J, with 9 bases between the two ends. Germline-derived CDR1 and CDR2 are MNHEY and SMNVEV (reference sequence). The CDR3 spells CASRTANSYEQYF. The DNA for the CDR3 is TGTGCCAGCAGGACGGCAAACTCCTACGAGCAGTACTTC.

The gene calls are TRBV7-9 and TRBJ2-2; a possible D gene is TRBD2 (6 bases). Trimming removed 4 bases at V and 7 bases at J, with 13 bases between. This CDR3 has 14 amino acids. Germline assignment: CDR1 SEHNR and CDR2 FQNEAQ (reference sequence). Here the CDR3 DNA reads TGTGCCAGCAGCTCCCCGGGGGTAATCGGGGAGCTGTTTTTT. Protein product: CASSSPGVIGELFF.

The chain is built from TRBV18 and TRBJ1-2; no firm D call. The germline V and J ends were trimmed by 6 bases and 3 bases, with 20 bases remaining between them. Per germline, CDR1 KGHSH and CDR2 LQKENI. The CDR3 contains 16 residues. CDR3: CASSAANYATDYGYTF. In DNA form, the CDR3 reads TGTGCCAGCTCGGCAGCGAACTATGCCACGGACTATGGCTACACCTTC.

V gene TRBV7-3 combines with J gene TRBJ2-1; perhaps TRBD2 as D (6 bases). This CDR3 spans 16 amino acids. Germline V lookup: CDR1 SGHTA, CDR2 FQGTGA. V was shortened by 5 bases and J by 0 bases, with 14 bases between the two germline ends. The CDR3 region is CASSPWGESSYNEQFF. As DNA, the CDR3 is TGTGCCAGCAGCCCGTGGGGGGAGAGCTCCTACAATGAGCAGTTCTTC.

The chain recombines TRBV6-5 with TRBJ2-2; D not certain. CDR3 length equals 12 residues. V lost 5 bases and J lost 4, with 5 bases in between. CDR1 and CDR2 (germline): MNHEY, SVGAGI. CDR3: CASSRSTGELFF. As DNA, the CDR3 is TGTGCCAGCAGTCGAAGCACCGGGGAGCTGTTTTTT.

The V gene is TRBV6-1, the J gene TRBJ2-2; D could derive from TRBD1 or TRBD2 (5 bases each). V lost 3 bases and J 7 bases, leaving 12 bases between the germline ends. CDR1 is MNHNS and CDR2 is SASEGT in the germline V gene. The CDR3 is 14 residues long. This chain's CDR3 is CASSEGLAHGELFF. As DNA, the CDR3 is TGTGCCAGCAGTGAGGGGCTAGCACACGGGGAGCTGTTTTTT.